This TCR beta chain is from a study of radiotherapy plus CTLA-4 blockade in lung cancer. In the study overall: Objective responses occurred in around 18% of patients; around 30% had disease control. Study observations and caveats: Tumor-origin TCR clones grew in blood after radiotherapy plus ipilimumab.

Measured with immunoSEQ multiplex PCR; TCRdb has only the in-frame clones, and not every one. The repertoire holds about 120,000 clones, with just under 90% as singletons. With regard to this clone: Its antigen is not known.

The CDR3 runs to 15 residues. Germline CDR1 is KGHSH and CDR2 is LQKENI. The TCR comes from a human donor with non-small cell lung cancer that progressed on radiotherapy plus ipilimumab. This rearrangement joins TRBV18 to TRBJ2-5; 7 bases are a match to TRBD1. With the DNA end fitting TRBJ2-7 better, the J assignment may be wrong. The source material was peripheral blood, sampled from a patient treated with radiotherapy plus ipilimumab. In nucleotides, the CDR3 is TGTGCCAGCTCACCCCAGGGGGAACCACCCTACGAGCAGTACTTC. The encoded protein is CASSPQGEPPYEQYF.